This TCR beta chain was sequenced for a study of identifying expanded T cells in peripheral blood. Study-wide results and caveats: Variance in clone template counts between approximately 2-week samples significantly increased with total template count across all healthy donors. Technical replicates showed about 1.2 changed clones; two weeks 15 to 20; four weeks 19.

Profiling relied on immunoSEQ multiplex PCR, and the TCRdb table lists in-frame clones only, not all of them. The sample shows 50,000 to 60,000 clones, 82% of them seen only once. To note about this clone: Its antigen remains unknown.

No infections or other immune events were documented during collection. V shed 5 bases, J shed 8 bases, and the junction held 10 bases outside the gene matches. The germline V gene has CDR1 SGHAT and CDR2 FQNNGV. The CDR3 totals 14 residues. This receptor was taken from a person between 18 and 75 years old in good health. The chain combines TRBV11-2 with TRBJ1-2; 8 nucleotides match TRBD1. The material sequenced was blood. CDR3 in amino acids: CASSTNDRGLGYTF. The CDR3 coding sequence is TGTGCCAGCAGCACCAACGACAGGGGTTTGGGCTACACCTTC.